What follows is one TCR beta chain and its context. The data originate from a study of blood T cell repertoires in COVID-19. Authors' methods: By means of reference gene primer amplification, nucleated cell counts were estimated. Sequencing was performed with immunoSEQ multiplex PCR; in TCRdb, only in-frame clones are kept and a portion is missing. V and J calls plus clone size are reproduced from that table; the DNA served to infer D and trimming. The sample includes about 140,000 clones, 85% to 90% seen only once; the top ten take roughly 4.3%. The V gene's germline CDR1 is MNHEY and CDR2 SVGEGT. The CDR3 consists of 15 residues. Trimming removed 5 bases from V and 4 bases from J, with 17 bases in between.

The origin of this receptor is a middle-aged woman with acute or convalescent COVID-19. The sample consisted of peripheral blood. V usage is TRBV6-2 or TRBV6-3 and J usage is TRBJ2-5; TRBD1 might be the D (6 bases). The CDR3 reads CASSVQGNYGETQYF. The CDR3 DNA reads as TGTGCCAGCAGTGTCCAGGGGAACTATGGAGAGACCCAGTACTTC.